The entry that follows covers one T cell receptor beta chain sequence. The antigen remains undetermined. The data were taken from a study of cytomegalovirus exposure and HLA in healthy donors. PCR primers comprised 60 Vbeta and 13 Jbeta primers. Sequencing was performed with immunoSEQ multiplex PCR; in TCRdb, only in-frame clones are kept and a portion is missing. There are about 150,000 clones in the sample; 65% to 90% occur only once, and about 7.1% lies in the top ten. Study-level findings and limits: Cytomegalovirus-associated TCR beta chains were listed, numbering under 200. According to an earlier analysis, most TCR beta V segments yielded productive rearrangements about 90% or about 30% of the time.

CDR3 length: 14 residues. This sequence was found in a woman aged 50 to 65 in good health and CMV-seropositive. The sequencing sample was made of PBMCs. The V and J genes are TRBV21-1 and TRBJ1-4; the table's D call TRBD1 went unverified against the DNA. TRBV21-1 is recorded as a pseudogene. CDR3 nucleotide sequence: TGTGCCAGCACTCCAGACACGATTAATGAAAAACTGTTTTTT. Its translation is CASTPDTINEKLFF.